This paragraph reports one T cell receptor (beta chain). The antigen it recognizes is unknown. Base qualities are missing; no much larger clone stands one base away. These data are taken from a study of cytomegalovirus exposure and HLA in healthy donors (dated by TCRdb to between 2016 and 2019). For the wider study: An earlier analysis of several hundred of the donors reported 250 to 300 Gb of sequence data and 117 million unique TCR beta sequences from about 179 million T cells. A later genetic analysis took genome-wide SNP genotypes for about 55% of the 666 donors and used that subset as a discovery cohort. On average, around 200,000 unique TCR beta nucleotide sequences were sequenced per donor among about 400 genotyped donors of the cohort, with 15% to 20% of those sequences being non-productive. Rather than drawing on any new phenotypic data, the later analysis identified candidate immune exposures from TCR beta sequences and the way those sequences occurred across donors. All discovery cohort repertoires had been generated on a single sequencing platform. Of the 398 genotyped donors, 65% to 90% fell in the genetic ancestry cluster associated with self-reported Caucasian donors. To predict cytomegalovirus infection status, the study combined high-throughput TCR immunosequencing, statistical association of individual TCRs with disease status, and machine learning. The number of donors typed differed by locus, with about 629-630 for A, B, C, DRB1 and DQB1, around 500 for DQA1, 600 to 610 for DPA1, and some 450 for DPB1. Both class I and class II loci were covered by HLA typing, at four-digit resolution. An earlier analysis of about 620 of the donors applied high-throughput TCR beta sequencing to assess whether each TCR beta V gene segment acted as functional or pseudogenic. The study aimed to test whether cataloging public T cell receptors could reveal signatures of past pathogen exposure. In addition to the first cohort of 666 subjects, a separate validation cohort of approximately 120 different subjects was used. Four to six DR-DQ haplotypes were handled as single units for association and clustering because linkage in the cohort was strong. Donor age, sex, ethnicity and CMV serostatus were compiled alongside the repertoire data. A later analysis re-analyzed previously published TCR beta repertoires from roughly 690 donors and added high-resolution HLA genotyping to study TCR occurrence patterns. Around 320 gigabases of sequencing data and approximately 84 million unique TCR sequences were included in an early release covering about 700 HLA-typed donors. Using immunosequencing, the study profiled T cell repertoires from about 620 subjects and related those repertoires to cytomegalovirus serostatus.

The receptor library was made with the immunoSEQ multiplex PCR assay. For the multiplex PCR, a mixture combining 60 forward primers for TCR Vbeta segments and 13 reverse primers for TCR Jbeta segments was used. The CDR3 region of rearranged TCR beta genes was amplified from genomic DNA with a multiplex PCR assay. On the Illumina HiSeq System, the amplified TCR beta libraries were sequenced as 87-base-pair reads. The paper's data handling went like this. Across the roughly 600 repertoires, a later analysis counted tens of millions of unique TCR beta chains, approximately 10 million of which were shared by at least two donors. To remove PCR and sequencing errors, raw reads were error-corrected and collapsed into unique sequences using a nearest-neighbor algorithm that merged closely related sequences. To assign V, D and J gene segments, CDR3 sequences were aligned to IMGT reference sequences. For a sequence to be retained, a match of at least six nucleotides to both a V gene segment and a J gene segment was required. A rearrangement counted as productive if the CDR3 had no stop codons and remained in frame with V and J, and every other rearrangement counted as non-productive. CDR3 was defined by IMGT convention, running from the second conserved V-encoded cysteine to the conserved J-encoded phenylalanine. In an earlier analysis of approximately 500 of the donors, sequences lacking an unambiguous match to a single V gene segment were excluded. An earlier analysis of 450 to 650 of the donors called V segments functional above 56.7% productive rearrangements and segregating when the between-donor standard deviation exceeded 5%. A statistical classification framework was developed to diagnose cytomegalovirus status using the catalog of TCR beta chain sequences. A later analysis assigned V and J genes by comparing TCR nucleotide sequences with IMGT/GENE-DB human TR gene sequences. Using the TCRdist pipeline, a later analysis assigned CDR3 sequences along with most-parsimonious VDJ recombination scenarios. A later analysis defined each TCR beta chain by its CDR3 amino acid sequence plus V-gene family, and excluded reads lacking a unique V-gene family. In a later analysis, 450 to 600 highly shared, low-generation-probability nucleotide sequences were removed to address suspected cross-contamination and a sequencing artifact. For each public chain, a later analysis derived a clonal expansion index from normalized ranks of inferred template counts within each repertoire. A later analysis computed generation probabilities with a VDJ recombination model fitted to out-of-frame rearrangements, and checked the results against IGoR. A later analysis scored TCR-TCR, TCR-HLA and TCR-CMV co-occurrence with hypergeometric tests, applying a repertoire-size bias correction to TCR pairs. In a later analysis, false discovery rates were estimated by permuting HLA or CMV assignments 20 times. In a later analysis, co-occurring TCRs were grouped using DBSCAN, and TCRdist sequence similarity was added for clustering within HLA-allele-positive subsets. For co-occurrence clustering, repertoires with fewer than 30,000 or more than 120,000 public chains were excluded, along with 5 or 6 repertoires with anomalous nucleotide sharing. TCRdb provides this immuneACCESS table in a form limited to in-frame rearrangements. Some clones are lacking; in checked studies, under half of them reflect an unresolved V gene, and why the rest are absent is not known. The V and J calls and clone size are taken from that table; D and trimming were inferred from the DNA. Here the sample has some 130,000 clones; approximately 84% occur a single time. The ten largest clones take up roughly 1.5% of the sample.

In total, over 600 healthy bone marrow donors made up the cohort. At the time of sampling, every cohort member was nominally healthy, though immune exposures that went unrecorded were likely present. The donor was CMV seronegative and was included in the group of over 300 seronegative cohort members. A peripheral blood sample was provided by each donor, and peripheral blood mononuclear cells were used for TCR beta sequencing. Genomic DNA was extracted from the blood cell samples with the Qiagen DNeasy Blood Extraction Kit. Broad study findings and their caveats: In a later analysis, the rate of TCR association differed among HLA loci, with DRB1 alleles having the most associated TCRs and HLA-C alleles having the fewest. Cytomegalovirus status was reported to be diagnosed by the classifier with high specificity and sensitivity in both the original and validation cohorts. An earlier analysis of some 560 of the donors showed that most TCR beta V segments appeared in productive rearrangements either about 87% or about 30% of the time, which broadly matched IMGT annotations. CMV serostatus was the only immune exposure information available for the cohort. Because the 87-base-pair reads could not distinguish some IMGT-functional V segments, including TRBV6-2 and TRBV6-3, those segments were excluded. Because HLA typing was unavailable for some donors at each locus, only the typed subset was used in association tests. A further reported finding was that TCR beta sequences accurately predicted the HLA-A and HLA-B alleles for most subjects in the first cohort. In a later analysis, 15,000 to 20,000 TCR beta sequences were associated with specific HLA alleles at a false discovery rate of 0.05. Assigning TCR associations to individual alleles was difficult when HLA alleles, especially DR and DQ, strongly co-occurred. Compared with the roughly 600-donor mean, donors in an Asian-associated ancestry cluster had fewer N-insertions in productive TCRs, according to a later genetic analysis. The study listed approximately 160 TCR beta chains as associated with cytomegalovirus. A cluster of highly shared sequence variants was judged likely to be a technical artifact of the sequencing pipeline. Most TCR sequences were seen in very few donors, while some public TCRs were found in many individuals. The presence/absence analyses assumed that sequencing depth was roughly uniform across donors, and that assumption may not be true. Because counts were too low, approximately 15 rarely observed V segments, including chromosome 9 orphons, were excluded from the earlier analysis of a few hundred of the donors. The cohort was sequenced for TCR beta chains only, and without alpha or paired-chain data the features that could be detected were limited. The authors suggested that the approach could potentially be generalized to other disease states and immunological phenotypes. V-gene and J-gene trimming of TCR beta chains was associated with a missense DCLRE1C variant in a later genetic analysis, and the association was replicated in an independent cohort. According to a later analysis, parvovirus B19, influenza, CMV and Epstein-Barr virus appeared linked to several top co-occurrence clusters. Three of the identified cytomegalovirus-associated TCR beta chains were confirmed in vitro to be specific for cytomegalovirus antigens. Linkage disequilibrium might explain the correlated functional status among segregating V segments, but an unknown experimental factor could not be excluded. In a later analysis, most CMV-associated TCR beta chains were found to appear HLA-restricted, with HLA associations seemingly driven largely by CMV exposure. In a later analysis, HLA-associated TCR beta chains showed more clonal expansion and lower generation probabilities than non-associated chains that were equally common.

V is pared back by 5 bases and J by 7 bases, with 23 bases lying between the germline termini. The CDR3 runs 17 residues from the cysteine to the phenylalanine. The entry retains the CDR3 DNA only, 51 bases that are in frame from base 1. CDR1 is given as PRHDT and CDR2 as FYEKMQ, both from the germline V gene (reference sequence). This receptor was taken from a woman younger than 35 in good health and CMV-seronegative. This receptor chain uses TRBV13 and TRBJ2-2; tentative D gene TRBD1, with 5 bases matching. Sequences were obtained from PBMCs. The CDR3 region reads CASSPTDVSRVGGELFF. The bases are TGTGCCAGCAGCCCCACGGATGTGAGCAGGGTGGGCGGGGAGCTGTTTTTT.